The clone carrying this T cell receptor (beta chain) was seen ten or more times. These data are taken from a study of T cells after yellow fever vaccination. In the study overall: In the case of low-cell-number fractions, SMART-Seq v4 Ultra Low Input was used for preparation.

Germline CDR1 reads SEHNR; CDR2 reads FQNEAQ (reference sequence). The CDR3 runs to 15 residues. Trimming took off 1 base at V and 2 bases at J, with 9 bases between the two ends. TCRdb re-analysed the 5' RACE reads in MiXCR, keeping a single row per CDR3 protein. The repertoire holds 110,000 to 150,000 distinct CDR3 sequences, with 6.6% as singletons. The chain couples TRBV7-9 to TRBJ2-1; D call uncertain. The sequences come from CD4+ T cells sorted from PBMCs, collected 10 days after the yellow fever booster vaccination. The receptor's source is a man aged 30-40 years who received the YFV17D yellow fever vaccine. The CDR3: CASSLEGITYNEQFF. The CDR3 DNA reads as TGTGCCAGCAGCTTAGAAGGGATCACCTACAATGAGCAGTTCTTC.